These 12 T cell receptor beta chains came from one sample sequenced in a study of blood T cell repertoires in COVID-19. Assay: immunoSEQ multiplex PCR; the TCRdb copy retains only in-frame clones and omits some. This table has about 68,000 clones, about 91% appearing once. The sequenced sample was peripheral blood. These receptors were taken from a man aged 40-49 years with COVID-19, enrolled during active disease.

V is TRBV5-1 and J is TRBJ1-3; TRBD1 matches 8 bases. The CDR3 length is 14 residues. Per germline, CDR1 SGHRS and CDR2 YFSETQ. V shed 0 bases and J 6 bases; nucleotides not matched to a gene: 2. The CDR3 DNA is TGCGCCAGCAGCTTGGGGACAGGGTTAAACACCATATATTTT. Amino acid sequence: CASSLGTGLNTIYF.

The chain links TRBV2 to TRBJ1-1; D is unclear. Trimming took 4 bases from V and 8 from J, leaving 14 bases between them. The CDR3 totals 13 residues. Germline V gene lookup returns CDR1 SNHLY and CDR2 FYNNEI. The CDR3 spells CASSGLGAVEAFF. The CDR3 coding sequence is TGTGCCAGCAGTGGCCTGGGCGCTGTAGAAGCTTTCTTT.

The chain employs TRBV18 and TRBJ1-2, with a tentative D call TRBD1 (6 bases). This CDR3 region has 13 residues. Germline lookup yields CDR1 KGHSH and CDR2 LQKENI. Between the trimmed V and J ends, which lost 0 bases and 4 bases, there was a span of 6 bases. CDR3 nucleotides: TGTGCCAGCTCACCACCGACAGGCTATGGCTACACCTTC. It encodes CASSPPTGYGYTF. Using reference TRBV18 and TRBJ1-2 for the parts outside the CDR3, the full variable domain is NAGVMQNPRHLVRRRGQEARLRCSPMKGHSHVYWYRQLPEEGLKFMVYLQKENIIDESGMPKERFSAEFPKEGPSILRIQQVVRGDSAAYFCASSPPTGYGYTFGSGTRLTVV.

The gene calls are TRBV4-2 and TRBJ2-3; TRBD2 agrees at 8 bases. This CDR3 has 16 amino acids. The junction had 6 bases not matched to a gene; V was cut back by 0 bases and J by 4 bases. Germline CDR1 is LGHNA and CDR2 is YNFKEQ. The CDR3 sequence: CASSQEVAGPADTQYF. CDR3 DNA: TGTGCCAGCAGCCAAGAAGTAGCGGGGCCAGCAGATACGCAGTATTTT.

V gene TRBV3-1 (or the pseudogene TRBV3-2) combines with J gene TRBJ2-3, with 8 bases matching TRBD2. Germline CDR1 reads LGHDT; CDR2 reads YNNKEL (reference sequence). The CDR3 is 18 residues long. V was pared by 2 bases and J by 1 base, with 11 bases of the junction left unmatched. This CDR3 reads CASSQLGGSGARTDTQYF. The CDR3 nucleotides read TGTGCCAGCAGCCAACTAGGGGGTAGCGGGGCGCGCACAGATACGCAGTATTTT.

CDR3 nucleotide sequence: TGTGCCAGCAGCTTACAGGGGATTGAAAAACTGTTTTTT. As protein: CASSLQGIEKLFF. V and J are TRBV7-9 and TRBJ1-4, with D possibly TRBD1 on 6 matching bases. This CDR3 is built from 13 residues. V was clipped by 2 bases and J by 7 bases, with 8 bases between them. CDR1 is SEHNR, CDR2 FQNEAQ, per germline (reference sequence).

This rearrangement joins TRBV5-4 to TRBJ1-3; 7 bases align to TRBD1. J was trimmed by 2 bases and V by 4 bases; bases with no gene match: 3. Germline V CDR1 and CDR2: SGHNT, YYREEE (reference sequence). The length of the CDR3 is 14 residues. The CDR3 DNA is TGTGCCAGCAGCAGACAGGGCGCTGGAAACACCATATATTTT. Translated, it gives CASSRQGAGNTIYF.

Only one count was recorded for this clone. The genes are TRBV29-1 and TRBJ1-1, with a tentative D call TRBD1 (5 bases). The CDR3 runs 14 residues. The germline gives CDR1 SQVTM, CDR2 ANQGSEA. V lost 7 bases to trimming and J lost 5 bases, with 20 bases between them. DNA for the CDR3: TGCAGCGGGACACAGGCCCCCCTGGAGACTGAAGCTTTCTTT. Residues: CSGTQAPLETEAFF. The full variable domain, completed using reference TRBV29-1 and TRBJ1-1, is SAVISQKPSRDICQRGTSLTIQCQVDSQVTMMFWYRQQPGQSLTLIATANQGSEATYESGFVIDKFPISRPNLTFSTLTVSNMSPEDSSIYLCSGTQAPLETEAFFGQGTRLTVV.

This clone has only a few counts. The gene calls are TRBV28 and TRBJ1-5; D gene uncertain. This CDR3 is 14 amino acids long. The ends were cut back, 7 bases at V and 6 bases at J, with 16 bases in the middle. Germline values: CDR1 MDHEN, CDR2 SYDVKM. The CDR3 sequence is CASITPGSGQPQHF. As DNA, the CDR3 is TGTGCCAGCATCACCCCGGGGTCGGGTCAGCCCCAGCATTTT.

V and J are TRBV5-1 and TRBJ2-2; 8 bases line up with TRBD1. CDR3 length: 15 amino acids. Germline CDR1 reads SGHRS; CDR2 reads YFSETQ. Unmatched junction bases numbered 3, after V lost 4 bases and J lost 1 base. CDR3 residues: CASSLGQGNTGELFF. CDR3 coding DNA: TGCGCCAGCAGCCTCGGACAGGGGAACACCGGGGAGCTGTTTTTT.

The J gene is TRBJ2-3, the V gene TRBV7-2, with 7 bases matching TRBD2. Germline values: CDR1 SGHTA, CDR2 FQGNSA. The V gene end was trimmed by 2 bases and the J gene end by 3 bases; junction bases not matched to a gene: 5. The CDR3 length is 15 residues. The CDR3 coding sequence is TGTGCCAGCAGCTTACAAGCGGGGAGAACAGATACGCAGTATTTT. Translating it yields CASSLQAGRTDTQYF.

V is TRBV11-2 and J is TRBJ2-5; 8 bases match TRBD2. Germline trimming cut 2 bases from V and 3 bases from J; bases unmatched to any gene: 5. Germline CDR1 and CDR2: SGHAT and FQNNGV. The CDR3 totals 15 residues. CDR3 sequence (DNA): TGTGCCAGCAGCTTACCATCGGGGGGGAAAGAGACCCAGTACTTC. The encoded protein is CASSLPSGGKETQYF. Drawing the rest from reference TRBV11-2 and TRBJ2-5, the complete variable domain is EAGVAQSPRYKIIEKRQSVAFWCNPISGHATLYWYQQILGQGPKLLIQFQNNGVVDDSQLPKDRFSAERLKGVDSTLKIQPAKLEDSAVYLCASSLPSGGKETQYFGPGTRLLVL.